The source of this T cell receptor beta chain is a study of immune heterogeneity within non-small cell lung tumors. The germline V gene has CDR1 MNHNS and CDR2 SASEGT. The V segment lost 4 bases and the J segment 5 bases; nucleotides outside the gene matches: 14. The CDR3 totals 18 residues. This clonotype was observed many times. Template was bulk tumor genomic DNA, 500 to 650 ng per sample. From each primary tumor, several far-apart biopsies were obtained during surgery. Newly diagnosed with untreated non-small cell lung cancer, the patients underwent curative surgery. For the TCR beta CDR3, multiplex PCR with 32 V and 13 J primers performed the amplification. A single record per CDR3 protein comes from TCRdb applying MiXCR to the multiplex PCR reads. The sample consists of approximately 29,000 distinct CDR3 sequences, around 30% of them appearing once.

V is TRBV6-1 and J is TRBJ1-4; the match to TRBD1 covers 9 bases. The receptor was isolated from a man aged 40-49 years with non-small cell lung cancer. Source material: lung tumor tissue. CDR3 region: CASSGGTGNPRRNEKLFF. The DNA of the CDR3 is TGTGCCAGCAGTGGAGGGACAGGGAACCCCCGCCGCAATGAAAAACTGTTTTTT.